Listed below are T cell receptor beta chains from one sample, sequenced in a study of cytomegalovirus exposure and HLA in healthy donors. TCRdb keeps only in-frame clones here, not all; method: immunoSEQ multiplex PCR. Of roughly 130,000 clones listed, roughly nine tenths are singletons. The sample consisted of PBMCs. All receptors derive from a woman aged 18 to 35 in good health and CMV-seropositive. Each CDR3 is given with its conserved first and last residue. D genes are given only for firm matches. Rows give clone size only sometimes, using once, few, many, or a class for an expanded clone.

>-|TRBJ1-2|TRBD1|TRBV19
TGTGCCAGTAGTTACCCGGGACAGGGCAACTATGGCTACACCTTC
CASSYPGQGNYGYTF
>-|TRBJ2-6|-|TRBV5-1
TGCGCCAGCAGCTTGGAAACAAACTCTGGGGCCAACGTCCTGACTTTC
CASSLETNSGANVLTF
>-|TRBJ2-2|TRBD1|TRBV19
TGTGCCAGTACCCACAGGGGGCGGAACACCGGGGAGCTGTTTTTT
CASTHRGRNTGELFF
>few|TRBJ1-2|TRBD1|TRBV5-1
TGCGCCAGCAGTCGAGGGGGCGCGAGGGGCTACACCTTC
CASSRGGARGYTF
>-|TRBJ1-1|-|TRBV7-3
TGTGCCAGCAGCTGGATGGGTGCGGCTGAAGCTTTCTTT
CASSWMGAAEAFF
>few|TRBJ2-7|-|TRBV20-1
TGCAGTGCTAGTACAGGGTACGAGCAGTACTTC
CSASTGYEQYF
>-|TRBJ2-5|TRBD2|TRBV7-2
TGTGCCAGCAGCACCGCCGGGACTAGCAAGGAGACCCAGTACTTC
CASSTAGTSKETQYF
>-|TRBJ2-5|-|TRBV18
TGTGCCAGCTCACCACCGAACGGCCAAGAGACCCAGTACTTC
CASSPPNGQETQYF
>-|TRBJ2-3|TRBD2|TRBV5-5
TGTGCCAGCAGCTCGCCTAGCGGGAGCACAGATACGCAGTATTTT
CASSSPSGSTDTQYF
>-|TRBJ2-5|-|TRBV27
TGTGCCAGCAGCCCTCGACGGGTTACCAACGGGACCCAGTACTTC
CASSPRRVTNGTQYF
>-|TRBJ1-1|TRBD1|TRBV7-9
TGTGCCAGCAGCCCTCCAGGGGGCATGAACACTGAAGCTTTCTTT
CASSPPGGMNTEAFF
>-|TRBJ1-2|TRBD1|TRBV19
TGTGCCAGTAGTCCCGGGACAGGGGAGAACTATGGCTACACCTTC
CASSPGTGENYGYTF
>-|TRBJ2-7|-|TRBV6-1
TGTGCCAGCAGTGAAGCGGGCATCTACGAGCAGTACTTC
CASSEAGIYEQYF
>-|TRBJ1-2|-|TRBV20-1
TGCAGTGCTAGTCTAGACTATGGCTACACCTTC
CSASLDYGYTF
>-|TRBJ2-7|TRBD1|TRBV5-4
TGTGCCAGCAGCACCGGACAGGGGAGCTCCTACGAGCAGTACTTC
CASSTGQGSSYEQYF
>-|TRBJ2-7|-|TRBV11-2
TGTGCCAGCAGCTTATCCACAGGCCGTATGGGGCAGTACTTC
CASSLSTGRMGQYF
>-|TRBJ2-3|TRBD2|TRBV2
TGTGCCAGCAGGACCCTACTAGCGGGGGGGCGTAGAGATACGCAGTATTTT
CASRTLLAGGRRDTQYF
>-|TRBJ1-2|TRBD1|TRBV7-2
TGTGCCAGCAGCTACCGGGACAGGCCCTACTATGGCTACACCTTC
CASSYRDRPYYGYTF
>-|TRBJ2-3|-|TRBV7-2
TGTGCCCGGAAGTGGGCGGGAAGCACAGATACGCAGTATTTT
CARKWAGSTDTQYF
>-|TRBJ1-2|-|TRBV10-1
TGCGCCAGCAGTGAGGCGGGCAAGAAATCGTATGGCTACACCTTC
CASSEAGKKSYGYTF
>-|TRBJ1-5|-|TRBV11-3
TGTGCCAGCAGCCAGACGCGGGGGCAGCCCCAGCATTTT
CASSQTRGQPQHF
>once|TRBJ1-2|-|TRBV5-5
TGTGCCAGCAGCTTGGAACCCTCACAGTTAAACTATGGCTACACCTTC
CASSLEPSQLNYGYTF
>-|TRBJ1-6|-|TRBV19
TGTGCCAGTAGAGGGTGGGAGTCGGATTCACCCCTCCACTTT
CASRGWESDSPLHF
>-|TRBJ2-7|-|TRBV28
TGTGCCAGCAGTCCCGACAGGCGGAGTGGGTACTTC
CASSPDRRSGYF
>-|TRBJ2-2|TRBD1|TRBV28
TGTGCCAGCAGTCGATACTGGGGACAGCCCCGGGACACCGGGGAGCTGTTTTTT
CASSRYWGQPRDTGELFF
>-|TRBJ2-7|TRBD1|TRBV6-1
TGTGCCAGCAGTGAAGCGGGACAGGGGGGATCCTACGAGCAGTACTTC
CASSEAGQGGSYEQYF
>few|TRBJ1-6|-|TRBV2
TGTGCCAGCAGTGAGTCAGGGCCCTATAATTCACCCCTCCACTTT
CASSESGPYNSPLHF
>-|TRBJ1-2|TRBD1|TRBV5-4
TGTGCCAGCAGCTTGGGATCGGGACAGGGTACCGCCTATGGCTACACCTTC
CASSLGSGQGTAYGYTF
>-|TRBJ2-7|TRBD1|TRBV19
TGTGCCAGTAGTACCCGGGACAGGGCCTACGAGCAGTACTTC
CASSTRDRAYEQYF
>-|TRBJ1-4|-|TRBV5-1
TGCGCCAGCAGCTTGAGTGTTTTTGGGGGCCTTAATGAAAAACTGTTTTTT
CASSLSVFGGLNEKLFF
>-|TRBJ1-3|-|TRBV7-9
TGTGCCAGCAGCTTATTGGCTGACATCTCAGGAAACACCATATATTTT
CASSLLADISGNTIYF
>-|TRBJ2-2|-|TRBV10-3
TGTGCCATCAGTGAGCCCAGGGATATCGGGGAGCTGTTTTTT
CAISEPRDIGELFF
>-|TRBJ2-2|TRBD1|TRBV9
TGTGCCAGCAGCGCCAGGACAGGGAACACCGGGGAGCTGTTTTTT
CASSARTGNTGELFF
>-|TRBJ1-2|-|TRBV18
TGTGCCAGCTCACCATGGGAGGACTATGGCTACACCTTC
CASSPWEDYGYTF
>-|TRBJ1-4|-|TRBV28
TGTGCCATCCCTGGGGGCGCAACTAATGAAAAACTGTTTTTT
CAIPGGATNEKLFF
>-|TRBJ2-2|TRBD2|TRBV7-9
TGTGCCAGCAGCTTAGAGGTCGGCGGGGGGAACACCGGGGAGCTGTTTTTT
CASSLEVGGGNTGELFF